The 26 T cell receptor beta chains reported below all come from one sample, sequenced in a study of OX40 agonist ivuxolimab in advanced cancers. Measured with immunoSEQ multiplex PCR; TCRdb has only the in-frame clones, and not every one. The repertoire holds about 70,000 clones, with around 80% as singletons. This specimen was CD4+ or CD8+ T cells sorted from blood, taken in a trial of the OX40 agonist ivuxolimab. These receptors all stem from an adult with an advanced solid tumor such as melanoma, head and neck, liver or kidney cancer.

The CDR3 DNA reads TGTGCCAGCAGCCAAGGAACCTCCCGGGACAGGGTTGGCTACACCTTC. This translates into CASSQGTSRDRVGYTF. The chain employs TRBV14 and TRBJ1-2; TRBD1 matches at 9 bases. Germline values: CDR1 SGHDN, CDR2 FVKESK. The junction had 10 bases not matched to a gene; V was cut back by 1 base and J by 7 bases. The CDR3 totals 16 residues.

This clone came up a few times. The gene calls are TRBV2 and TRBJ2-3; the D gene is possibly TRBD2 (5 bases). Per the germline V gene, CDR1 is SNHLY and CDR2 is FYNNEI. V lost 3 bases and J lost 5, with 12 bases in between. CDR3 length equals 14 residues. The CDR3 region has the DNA TGTGCCAGCAGTGACAGGACTTCGGGAGATACGCAGTATTTT. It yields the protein CASSDRTSGDTQYF.

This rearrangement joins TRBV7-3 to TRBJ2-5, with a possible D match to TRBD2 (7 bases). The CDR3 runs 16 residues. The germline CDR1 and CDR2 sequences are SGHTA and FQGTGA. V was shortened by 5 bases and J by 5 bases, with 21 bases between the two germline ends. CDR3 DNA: TGTGCCAGCAGCCCCCAAGGGGGGGCGGAATGGGAGACCCAGTACTTC. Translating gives CASSPQGGAEWETQYF.

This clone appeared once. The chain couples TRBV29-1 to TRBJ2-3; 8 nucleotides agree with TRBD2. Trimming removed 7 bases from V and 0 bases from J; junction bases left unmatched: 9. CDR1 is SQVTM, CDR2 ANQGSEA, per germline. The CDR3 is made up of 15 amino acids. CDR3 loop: CSAPTSGWSTDTQYF. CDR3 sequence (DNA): TGCAGCGCTCCAACTAGCGGTTGGAGCACAGATACGCAGTATTTT.

In DNA, the CDR3 is TGTGCCAGCAGCTTAGCGGCTAGCGGGGGGGCACAAGAGACCCAGTACTTC. It yields the protein CASSLAASGGAQETQYF. This chain links TRBV7-9 with TRBJ2-5; 12 bases agree with TRBD2. The CDR3 totals 17 residues. V shed 0 bases, J shed 2 bases, and the junction held 4 bases outside the gene matches. Germline V gives CDR1 SEHNR, CDR2 FQNEAQ (reference sequence).

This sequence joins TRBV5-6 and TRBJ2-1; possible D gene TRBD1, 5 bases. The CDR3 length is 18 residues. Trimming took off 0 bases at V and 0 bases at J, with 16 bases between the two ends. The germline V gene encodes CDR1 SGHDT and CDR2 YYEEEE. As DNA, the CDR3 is TGTGCCAGCAGCTTGGAGCAGGGCCGGGTAAGCTCCTACAATGAGCAGTTCTTC. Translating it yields CASSLEQGRVSSYNEQFF.

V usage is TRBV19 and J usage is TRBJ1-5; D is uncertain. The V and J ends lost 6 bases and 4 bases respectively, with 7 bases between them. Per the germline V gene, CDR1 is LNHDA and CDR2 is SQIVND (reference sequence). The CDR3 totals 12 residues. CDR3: CASRGRNQPQHF. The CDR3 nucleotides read TGTGCCAGTAGGGGGAGAAATCAGCCCCAGCATTTT.

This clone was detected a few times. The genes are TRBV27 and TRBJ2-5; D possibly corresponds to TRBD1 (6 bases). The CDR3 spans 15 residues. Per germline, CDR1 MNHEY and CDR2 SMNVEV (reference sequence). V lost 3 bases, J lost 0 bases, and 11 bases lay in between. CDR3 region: CASSFLDRYQETQYF. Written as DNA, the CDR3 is TGTGCCAGCAGTTTTCTAGACAGGTACCAAGAGACCCAGTACTTC.

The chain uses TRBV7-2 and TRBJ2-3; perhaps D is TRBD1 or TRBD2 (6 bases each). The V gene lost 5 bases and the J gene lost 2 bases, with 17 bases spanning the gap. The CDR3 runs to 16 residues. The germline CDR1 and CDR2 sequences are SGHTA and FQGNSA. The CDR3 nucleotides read TGTGCCAGCAGCGGGATCGGAGGGGGGCCCACAGATACGCAGTATTTT. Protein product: CASSGIGGGPTDTQYF.

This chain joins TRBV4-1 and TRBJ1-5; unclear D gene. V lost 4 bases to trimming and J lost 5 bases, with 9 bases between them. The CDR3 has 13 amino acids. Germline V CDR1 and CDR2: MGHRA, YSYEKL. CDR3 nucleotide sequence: TGCGCCAGCAGCCTATTTGGAGATCAGCCCCAGCATTTT. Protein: CASSLFGDQPQHF.

The CDR3 loop reads CAINAGSDRNQPQHF. DNA for the CDR3: TGTGCCATCAACGCGGGATCAGACCGCAATCAGCCCCAGCATTTT. The chain recombines TRBV10-3 with TRBJ1-5, with D unresolved. Trimming left V 7 bases short and J 2 bases short, with 15 bases between. CDR3 length: 15 amino acids. From germline, CDR1 is ENHRY and CDR2 SYGVKD.

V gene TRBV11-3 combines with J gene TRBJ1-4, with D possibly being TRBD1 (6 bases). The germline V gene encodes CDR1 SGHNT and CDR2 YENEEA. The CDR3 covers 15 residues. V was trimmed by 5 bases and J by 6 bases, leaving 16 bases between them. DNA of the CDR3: TGTGCCAGCAGCCCACCTGGACAGTTCGATGAAAAACTGTTTTTT. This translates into CASSPPGQFDEKLFF.

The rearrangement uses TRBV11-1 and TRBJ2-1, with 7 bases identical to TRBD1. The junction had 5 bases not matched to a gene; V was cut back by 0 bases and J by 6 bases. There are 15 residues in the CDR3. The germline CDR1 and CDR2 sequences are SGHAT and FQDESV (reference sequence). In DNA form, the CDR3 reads TGTGCCAGCAGCTTAGCGCGGACAGGTCGCAATGAGCAGTTCTTC. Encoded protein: CASSLARTGRNEQFF. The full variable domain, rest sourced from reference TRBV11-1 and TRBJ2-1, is EAEVAQSPRYKITEKSQAVAFWCDPISGHATLYWYRQILGQGPELLVQFQDESVVDDSQLPKDRFSAERLKGVDSTLKIQPAELGDSAMYLCASSLARTGRNEQFFGPGTRLTVL.

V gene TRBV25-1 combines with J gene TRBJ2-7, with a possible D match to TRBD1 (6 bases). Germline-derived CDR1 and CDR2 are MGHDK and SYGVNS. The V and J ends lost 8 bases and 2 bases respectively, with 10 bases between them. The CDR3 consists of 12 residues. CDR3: CASGTYPYEQYF. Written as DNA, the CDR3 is TGTGCCAGCGGGACATACCCCTACGAGCAGTACTTC.

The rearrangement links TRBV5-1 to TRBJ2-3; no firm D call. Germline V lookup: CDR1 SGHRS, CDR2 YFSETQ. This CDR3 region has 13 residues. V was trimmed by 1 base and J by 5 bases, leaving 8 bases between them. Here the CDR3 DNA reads TGCGCCAGCAGCTTGTTCGGCGGAGATACGCAGTATTTT. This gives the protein CASSLFGGDTQYF.

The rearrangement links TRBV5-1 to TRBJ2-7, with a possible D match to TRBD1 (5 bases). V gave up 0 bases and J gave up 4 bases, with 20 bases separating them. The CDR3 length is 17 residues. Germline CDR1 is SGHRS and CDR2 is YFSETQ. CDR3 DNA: TGCGCCAGCAGCTTGGAAGGAATTGGGCAGGGCGAATACGAGCAGTACTTC. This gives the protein CASSLEGIGQGEYEQYF.

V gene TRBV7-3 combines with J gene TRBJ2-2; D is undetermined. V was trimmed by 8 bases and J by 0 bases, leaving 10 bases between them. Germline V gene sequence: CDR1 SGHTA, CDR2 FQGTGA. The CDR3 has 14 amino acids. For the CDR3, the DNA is TGTGCCAGCGCCCAAAACTCGAACACCGGGGAGCTGTTTTTT. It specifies CASAQNSNTGELFF.

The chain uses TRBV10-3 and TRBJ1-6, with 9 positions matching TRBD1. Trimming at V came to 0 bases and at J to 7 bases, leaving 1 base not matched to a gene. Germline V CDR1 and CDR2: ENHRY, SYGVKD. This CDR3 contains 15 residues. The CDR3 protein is CAISESTGGNSPLHF. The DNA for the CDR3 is TGTGCCATCAGTGAGTCGACAGGGGGGAATTCACCCCTCCACTTT.

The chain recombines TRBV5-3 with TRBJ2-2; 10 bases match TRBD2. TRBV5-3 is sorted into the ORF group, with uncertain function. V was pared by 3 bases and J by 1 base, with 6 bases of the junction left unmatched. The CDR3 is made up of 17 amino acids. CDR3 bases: TGTGCCAGAAGCTACCGGGCTAGCGGGGGGAACACCGGGGAGCTGTTTTTT. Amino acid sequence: CARSYRASGGNTGELFF.

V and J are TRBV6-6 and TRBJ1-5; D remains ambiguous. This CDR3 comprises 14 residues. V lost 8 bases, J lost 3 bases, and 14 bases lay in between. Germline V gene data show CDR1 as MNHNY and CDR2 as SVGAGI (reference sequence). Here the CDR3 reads CASRNDGSNQPQHF. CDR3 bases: TGTGCCAGCCGAAACGACGGATCCAATCAGCCCCAGCATTTT.

CDR3 sequence: CASSSPRTGGEHIQYF. CDR3 in DNA: TGTGCCAGCAGTTCCCCCCGGACAGGGGGCGAGCACATTCAGTACTTC. The chain joins TRBV27 to TRBJ2-4; 11 bases align to TRBD1. The germline gives CDR1 MNHEY, CDR2 SMNVEV (reference sequence). The CDR3 is 16 residues long. Trimming cost V 4 bases and J 8 bases; bases outside gene matches: 10.

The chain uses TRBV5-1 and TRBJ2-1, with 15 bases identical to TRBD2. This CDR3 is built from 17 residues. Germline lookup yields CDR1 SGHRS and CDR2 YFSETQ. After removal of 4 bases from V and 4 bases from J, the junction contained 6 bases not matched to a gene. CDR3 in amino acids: CASSQGLAGGLYNEQFF. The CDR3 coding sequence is TGCGCCAGCAGCCAAGGACTAGCGGGGGGGCTATACAATGAGCAGTTCTTC.

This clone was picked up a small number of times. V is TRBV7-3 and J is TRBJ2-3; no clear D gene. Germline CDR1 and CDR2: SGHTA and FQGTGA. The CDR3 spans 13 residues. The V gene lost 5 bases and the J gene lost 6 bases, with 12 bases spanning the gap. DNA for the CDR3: TGTGCCAGCAGCGGCCCTTCTTCGGATACGCAGTATTTT. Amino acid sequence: CASSGPSSDTQYF.

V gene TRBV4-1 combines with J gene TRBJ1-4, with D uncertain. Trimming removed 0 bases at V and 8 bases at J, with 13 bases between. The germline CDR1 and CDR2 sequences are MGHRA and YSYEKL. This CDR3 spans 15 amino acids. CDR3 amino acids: CASSQDMSRGEKLFF. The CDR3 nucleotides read TGCGCCAGCAGCCAAGATATGAGTCGAGGGGAAAAACTGTTTTTT.

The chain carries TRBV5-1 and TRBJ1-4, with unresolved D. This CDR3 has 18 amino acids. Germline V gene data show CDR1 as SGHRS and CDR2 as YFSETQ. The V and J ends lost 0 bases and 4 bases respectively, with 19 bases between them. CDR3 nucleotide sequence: TGCGCCAGCAGCTTGGGAACCTCATCAGGTGCGGGTAATGAAAAACTGTTTTTT. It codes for CASSLGTSSGAGNEKLFF.

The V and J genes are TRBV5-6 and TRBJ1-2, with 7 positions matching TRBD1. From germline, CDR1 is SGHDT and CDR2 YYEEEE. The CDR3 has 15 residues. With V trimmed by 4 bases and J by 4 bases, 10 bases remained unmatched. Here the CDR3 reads CASSNGAGGIYGYTF. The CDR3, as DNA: TGTGCCAGCAGCAACGGGGCAGGGGGTATCTATGGCTACACCTTC.